The sample holds a few counts of the clone carrying this T cell receptor (beta chain). Its antigen is unknown. Germline lookup yields CDR1 SEHNR and CDR2 FQNEAQ (reference sequence). The length of the CDR3 is 16 residues. V was trimmed by 1 base and J by 4 bases, leaving 15 bases between them. These data belong to a study of identical twins. Overall study results and limits: With abundant cord blood beta clonotypes, insertions were fewer; memory repertoires showed no such pattern.

From the 5' RACE reads, TCRdb called clonotypes with MiXCR, one entry per CDR3 protein. The sample holds approximately 220,000 distinct CDR3 sequences; over 8% are singletons and the top ten take 4% to 6%. The receptor comes from a woman aged 18-35 years in good health. What was sequenced was memory (CD45RO+) T cells sorted from blood. V gene TRBV7-9 combines with J gene TRBJ2-3; D might be TRBD1 or TRBD2, each matching 6 bases. The CDR3 reads CASSLERRGVADTQYF. The CDR3 coding sequence is TGTGCCAGCAGCTTAGAAAGAAGGGGGGTAGCAGATACGCAGTATTTT. The full variable domain, its missing parts supplied by reference TRBV7-9 and TRBJ2-3, is DTGVSQNPRHKITKRGQNVTFRCDPISEHNRLYWYRQTLGQGPEFLTYFQNEAQLEKSRLLSDRFSAERPKGSFSTLEIQRTEQGDSAMYLCASSLERRGVADTQYFGPGTRLTVL.